A selection of T cell receptor beta chains follows, all from one sample in a study of blood T cell repertoires in COVID-19. This table comes from immunoSEQ multiplex PCR, and its TCRdb copy is limited to in-frame clones, with some not included. In the table there are hundreds of thousands of clones, 70% to 90% of which are singletons. Sequenced: peripheral blood. The receptor source for this set is a woman aged 60 to 75 with acute or convalescent COVID-19. The CDR3 runs from the conserved cysteine through the conserved F or W. A D gene is named only where the DNA matches it firmly. Clone size is shown for a subset of rows, as once, few, many or a class of expanded clone.

TRBV19,TRBD1,.,TRBJ1-1,CASGTGEGNTEAFF,TGTGCCAGCGGGACAGGCGAAGGGAACACTGAAGCTTTCTTT
TRBV7-9,.,.,TRBJ1-5,CASSLAGQSNQPQHF,TGTGCCAGCAGCTTAGCCGGACAGAGCAATCAGCCCCAGCATTTT
TRBV4-2,.,.,TRBJ2-7,CASSQVTGEQYF,TGTGCCAGCAGCCAGGTAACAGGGGAGCAGTACTTC
TRBV9,.,.,TRBJ2-3,CASSETGPGAIDTQYF,TGTGCCAGCAGCGAAACCGGACCAGGGGCAATAGATACGCAGTATTTT
TRBV9,TRBD1,.,TRBJ1-4,CASSAPGGTNEKLFF,TGTGCCAGCAGCGCCCCAGGGGGAACTAATGAAAAACTGTTTTTT
TRBV11-2,.,.,TRBJ2-7,CASSLLSGNRPGDYEQYF,TGTGCCAGCAGCTTACTCTCAGGAAACAGGCCGGGGGACTACGAGCAGTACTTC
TRBV19,.,.,TRBJ1-6,CASSITGTITLHF,TGTGCCAGTAGTATCACAGGGACCATCACCCTCCACTTT
TRBV6-1,.,.,TRBJ2-7,CASSEMGAWYF,TGTGCCAGCAGTGAAATGGGGGCGTGGTACTTC
TRBV15,.,few,TRBJ2-1,CATSHMGKGSNEQFF,TGTGCCACCAGCCATATGGGGAAAGGGAGCAATGAGCAGTTCTTC
TRBV12-5,.,.,TRBJ1-2,CASGLATGYYGYTF,TGTGCTAGTGGTTTGGCAACAGGGTACTATGGCTACACCTTC
TRBV7-3,TRBD2,.,TRBJ2-1,CASSFEGLYNEQFF,TGTGCCAGCAGCTTTGAGGGACTATACAATGAGCAGTTCTTC
TRBV2,TRBD1,.,TRBJ1-2,CASCDDRVGGYTF,TGTGCCAGCTGCGACGACAGGGTTGGCGGCTACACCTTC
TRBV4-1,.,once,TRBJ1-5,CASSLFGGEGQPQHF,TGCGCCAGCAGCCTCTTTGGGGGGGAGGGTCAGCCCCAGCATTTT
TRBV11-2,.,once,TRBJ1-1,CASSLEAGEYTEAFF,TGTGCCAGCAGCTTAGAGGCAGGGGAGTATACTGAAGCTTTCTTT
TRBV18,.,once,TRBJ2-5,CASSQYGIAEETQYF,TGTGCCAGCTCACAATACGGGATCGCTGAAGAGACCCAGTACTTC
TRBV28,.,.,TRBJ1-2,CASTIGENYGYTF,TGTGCCAGCACCATCGGGGAGAACTATGGCTACACCTTC
TRBV4-1,.,.,TRBJ1-4,CASSLGGNEKLFF,TGCGCCAGCAGTCTCGGGGGTAATGAAAAACTGTTTTTT